This T cell receptor (beta chain) comes out of a study of OX40 agonist ivuxolimab in advanced cancers. CDR1 is SGHRS, CDR2 YFSETQ, per germline. The CDR3 runs 16 residues. Deletions cut 2 bases from V and 2 bases from J, with 14 bases between. The protocol was immunoSEQ multiplex PCR, while the TCRdb copy is restricted to in-frame clones and leaves out a portion. The profile shows 75,000 to 90,000 clones, approximately 92% of them singletons. The sample was CD4+ or CD8+ T cells sorted from blood, taken in a trial of the OX40 agonist ivuxolimab. The V gene is TRBV5-1, the J gene TRBJ2-1, with D maybe TRBD1 (6 bases). The receptor was derived from an adult with an advanced solid tumor such as melanoma, head and neck, liver or kidney cancer. As DNA, the CDR3 is TGCGCCAGCAGCTTCGCAGGGGCTCGAACCTACAATGAGCAGTTCTTC. Translating gives CASSFAGARTYNEQFF.